This TCR beta chain was captured in a study of PD-L1 blockade in urothelial cancer. Study-level information: Every 3 weeks, patients received intravenous atezolizumab 1,200 mg, beginning 2014. Earlier, patients had received 0 to 3 chemotherapy regimens. Broader study findings: Where pretreatment blood TCR clonality fell below the median, better survival was predicted.

For this clone: As yet, its antigen is unknown.

Sequencing was performed with immunoSEQ multiplex PCR; in TCRdb, only in-frame clones are kept and a portion is missing. The sample has some 80,000 clones; around four fifths are singletons. Documented time point: pretreatment peripheral blood. Patients' urothelial carcinoma was locally advanced or metastatic. The TCR sequence derives from a middle-aged man with urothelial cancer. Sequences were derived from PBMCs, sampled around atezolizumab (anti-PD-L1) treatment.

CDR3 loop: CASSDQYEQYF. The CDR3 bases are TGTGCCAGCAGTGACCAATACGAGCAGTACTTC. This sequence joins TRBV6-1 and TRBJ2-7, with no clear D. The CDR3 is 11 amino acids. V lost 3 bases, J lost 4 bases, and 4 bases lay in between. Germline assignment: CDR1 MNHNS and CDR2 SASEGT.